This note documents a single T cell receptor (beta chain) sequence. The data were taken from a study of control samples from healthy donors and cancer patients. Only in-frame clones appear in the TCRdb table, and some are missing; sequencing was by immunoSEQ multiplex PCR. The data hold fewer than 200,000 clones, with roughly 90% observed a single time. The CDR3 consists of 12 residues. The V end was cut by 6 bases, the J end by 7 bases, with 10 bases between. Germline-derived CDR1 and CDR2 are MNHNY and SVGAGI (reference sequence). This chain uses TRBV6-6 with TRBJ2-1, with a weak D call TRBD2 (5 bases). The clonotype was recovered from a woman between 50 and 59 years old in good health. The specimen was blood. Here the CDR3 reads CASRQPGNEQFF. The CDR3 DNA follows: TGTGCCAGCAGACAGCCGGGGAATGAGCAGTTCTTC.